Each of the 19 T cell receptor beta chains below was sequenced from the same sample in a study of shared clonotypes between healthy human individuals. The protocol was immunoSEQ multiplex PCR, while the TCRdb copy is restricted to in-frame clones and leaves out a portion. The table shows 2 million to 2.5 million clones, with roughly 95% occurring only once. Material: naive CD4+ T cells sorted from blood. Subset noted: CD45RA+ positively selected. The receptors shown here come from a young man in good health.

The V and J genes are TRBV7-2 and TRBJ2-7, with D maybe TRBD2 (5 bases). Germline V gene data show CDR1 as SGHTA and CDR2 as FQGNSA. The ends were cut back, 2 bases at V and 6 bases at J, with 8 bases in the middle. The CDR3 has 12 amino acids. This chain's CDR3 is CASSLTSGEQYF. The CDR3 DNA is TGTGCCAGCAGCTTAACTAGTGGCGAGCAGTACTTC.

About this clone itself: Other nucleotide sequences from this sample produce the same CDR3. The chain uses TRBV28 and TRBJ1-1; TRBD1 is a possible D gene (5 bases). V shed 5 bases and J shed 5 bases, with 12 bases lying between them. Germline lookup yields CDR1 MDHEN and CDR2 SYDVKM. The CDR3 spans 13 residues. Here the CDR3 reads CASSLRRATEAFF. The CDR3 DNA reads TGTGCCAGCAGTCTCCGCAGGGCTACTGAAGCTTTCTTT.

A remark on this clone: The germline gene is not matched at one end of the junction; a read error may be the cause. The rearrangement uses TRBV7-7 and TRBJ2-2, with D possibly TRBD1 on 5 matching bases. The CDR3 extends over 12 amino acids. Germline CDR1 and CDR2: SSHAT and FNYEAQ (reference sequence). The CDR3 is CASSSQGGELFF. The CDR3 DNA sequence: TGTGCTAGCAGCTCGCAGGGCGGGGAGCTGTTTTTT.

This clone was recorded only once. V and J are TRBV10-2 and TRBJ2-2; a weak D match, TRBD2 (5 bases). CDR3 length: 14 amino acids. V was shortened by 5 bases and J by 5 bases, with 12 bases between the two germline ends. Germline CDR1 is WSHSY and CDR2 is SAAADI. CDR3 in DNA: TGCGCCAGCAGTCCGGGATTCGGGACCGGGGAGCTGTTTTTT. Translated, it gives CASSPGFGTGELFF.

This clone is a singleton in its sample. The CDR3 DNA follows: TGTGCCAGCAGTCCAGGGACAGGGGGCCTCTATGGCTACACCTTC. Translating gives CASSPGTGGLYGYTF. This chain connects TRBV27 to TRBJ1-2; 12 nucleotides line up with TRBD1. Unmatched junction bases numbered 5, after V lost 5 bases and J lost 4 bases. The CDR3 contains 15 residues. CDR1 and CDR2 from the germline V gene are MNHEY and SMNVEV (reference sequence).

The chain uses TRBV18 and TRBJ2-7; 7 positions agree with TRBD1. Trimming at V came to 5 bases and at J to 5 bases, leaving 15 bases not matched to a gene. This CDR3 spans 16 amino acids. Germline V gives CDR1 KGHSH, CDR2 LQKENI. CDR3 sequence (DNA): TGTGCCAGCTCAACGACGACAGGGAAGGGACGACACGAGCAGTACTTC. As protein: CASSTTTGKGRHEQYF.

As concerns this clone: This sample also contains other DNA sequences that code for the same CDR3. This rearrangement joins TRBV9 to TRBJ2-1; TRBD2 matches at 16 bases. Germline CDR1 reads SGDLS; CDR2 reads YYNGEE. The CDR3 length is 16 residues. V lost 4 bases and J lost 7; bases outside the gene matches: 5. CDR3: CASSPRGLAGGNEQFF. DNA of the CDR3: TGTGCCAGCAGCCCCCGGGGACTAGCGGGAGGGAATGAGCAGTTCTTC.

For this clone: Other DNA sequences from this sample encode an identical CDR3 as well. The rearrangement links TRBV27 to TRBJ1-5; no reliable D call. Germline loops: CDR1 MNHEY, CDR2 SMNVEV (reference sequence). Trimming took off 4 bases at V and 0 bases at J, with 10 bases between the two ends. CDR3 length equals 15 residues. The CDR3 loop reads CASSSGTGSNQPQHF. CDR3 coding DNA: TGTGCCAGCAGTTCCGGCACGGGTAGCAATCAGCCCCAGCATTTT.

About this clone: Other nucleotide sequences in the sample specify the same CDR3. The DNA for the CDR3 is TGTGCCAGCAGTGAAGGCAGCTTCTATGGCTACACCTTC. Translated: CASSEGSFYGYTF. The rearrangement uses TRBV6-1 and TRBJ1-2; D is uncertain. V was trimmed by 1 base and J by 4 bases, leaving 7 bases between them. This CDR3 is 13 amino acids long. Per germline, CDR1 MNHNS and CDR2 SASEGT.

J is TRBJ2-7 and V is TRBV6-1, with D tentatively TRBD2 (5 bases). The CDR3 runs 14 residues. Germline-derived CDR1 and CDR2 are MNHNS and SASEGT. The V and J ends lost 4 bases and 4 bases respectively, with 14 bases between them. Written as DNA, the CDR3 is TGTGCCAGCAGTGGAACTAGAGGGCAGTACGAGCAGTACTTC. Its protein product is CASSGTRGQYEQYF.

The genes are TRBV27 and TRBJ2-7; D is possibly TRBD2 (5 bases). The CDR3 has 18 residues. Germline V gene sequence: CDR1 MNHEY, CDR2 SMNVEV (reference sequence). The germline V and J ends were trimmed by 2 bases and 0 bases, with 20 bases remaining between them. CDR3 sequence reads: CASSLGAPVSGSSYEQYF. The CDR3 nucleotides are TGTGCCAGCAGTTTAGGTGCCCCAGTGTCGGGATCCTCCTACGAGCAGTACTTC.

This clone was detected once. The chain employs TRBV10-2 and TRBJ2-1; TRBD2 agrees at 7 bases. After removal of 6 bases from V and 2 bases from J, the junction contained 19 bases not matched to a gene. Germline values: CDR1 WSHSY, CDR2 SAAADI. This CDR3 is 19 amino acids long. The CDR3 loop is CASSPFLSLRGGAYNEQFF. The CDR3 DNA reads TGCGCCAGCAGCCCTTTCTTGAGTTTGAGGGGAGGGGCCTACAATGAGCAGTTCTTC.

V usage is TRBV5-6 and J usage is TRBJ2-7, with D uncertain. V lost 2 bases and J 6 bases, leaving 15 bases between the germline ends. Germline CDR1 and CDR2: SGHDT and YYEEEE. The CDR3 is made up of 14 amino acids. The CDR3, as DNA: TGTGCCAGCAGCTTCGGCCCCCTGGTCTCCGAGCAGTACTTC. Amino acid sequence: CASSFGPLVSEQYF.

The chain is built from TRBV5-1 and TRBJ1-1; D is uncertain. CDR3 length: 16 amino acids. The V and J ends lost 0 bases and 5 bases respectively, with 17 bases between them. The V gene's germline CDR1 is SGHRS and CDR2 YFSETQ. CDR3 in amino acids: CASSLGPRHDLTEAFF. CDR3 nucleotide sequence: TGCGCCAGCAGCTTGGGTCCGCGCCACGACCTGACTGAAGCTTTCTTT.

The V and J genes are TRBV20-1 and TRBJ1-4; 9 bases are a match to TRBD1. The CDR3 has 11 amino acids. Germline CDR1 DFQATT, CDR2 SNEGSKA (reference sequence). V gave up 6 bases and J gave up 11 bases; unmatched junction bases: 4. This CDR3 is CSARDRDKLFF. DNA of the CDR3: TGCAGTGCCCGGGACAGGGACAAACTGTTTTTT.

The chain couples TRBV29-1 to TRBJ2-3; D is ambiguous. V lost 3 bases and J 0 bases, leaving 7 bases between the germline ends. The germline V gene has CDR1 SQVTM and CDR2 ANQGSEA. This CDR3 has 13 residues. CDR3 DNA sequence: TGCAGCGTTGAGAAAGCTAGCACAGATACGCAGTATTTT. Its translation is CSVEKASTDTQYF.

The V and J genes are TRBV7-9 and TRBJ2-1; 9 nucleotides match TRBD2. The V gene end was trimmed by 3 bases and the J gene end by 8 bases; junction bases not matched to a gene: 5. Germline V CDR1 and CDR2: SEHNR, FQNEAQ (reference sequence). The CDR3 loop spans 14 amino acids. CDR3 sequence (DNA): TGTGCCAGCAGCTTCCAGAGCGGGAGGTATGAGCAGTTCTTC. Residues: CASSFQSGRYEQFF.

The V gene is TRBV10-3, the J gene TRBJ2-2, with 9 bases matching TRBD2. The ends lost 6 bases at V and 6 bases at J; junction bases unmatched: 2. The germline CDR1 and CDR2 sequences are ENHRY and SYGVKD. CDR3 length: 13 amino acids. The CDR3 here is CAIRAGGSGELFF. As DNA, the CDR3 is TGTGCCATCAGAGCGGGGGGTTCCGGGGAGCTGTTTTTT.

This clone was observed a single time. The chain links TRBV5-1 to TRBJ2-1; 11 bases fit TRBD2. Germline CDR1 reads SGHRS; CDR2 reads YFSETQ. CDR3 length: 22 amino acids. After removal of 2 bases from V and 2 bases from J, the junction contained 21 bases not matched to a gene. Here the CDR3 reads CASSLLDRVRLAGGNPYNEQFF. For the CDR3, the DNA is TGCGCCAGCAGCTTATTGGACAGGGTGAGGCTAGCGGGGGGCAACCCCTACAATGAGCAGTTCTTC.